Listed below are T cell receptor beta chains from one sample, sequenced in a study of blood T cell repertoires in COVID-19. Sequencing was performed with immunoSEQ multiplex PCR; in TCRdb, only in-frame clones are kept and a portion is missing. The sample yields around 250,000 clones, over 65% seen once. Material: peripheral blood. These receptors all stem from a man in his 60s who had recovered from COVID-19. The CDR3 runs from the conserved cysteine through the conserved F or W.

J | V | CDR3
TRBJ2-7 | TRBV20-1 | CSASFGQRGPYEQYF
TRBJ2-3 | TRBV5-1 | CASSLQGTTDTQYF
TRBJ1-5 | TRBV6-4 | CASSDLDRDLSNQPQHF
TRBJ1-4 | TRBV7-9 | CASSRGDREAEKLFF
TRBJ2-7 | TRBV2 | CASIKADFPTYEQYF
TRBJ1-5 | TRBV28 | CASSYLLGNQPQHF
TRBJ1-5 | TRBV18 | CASSPVTGGNQPQHF
TRBJ1-6 | TRBV5-5 | CASSPSAGRGNSPLHF
TRBJ1-5 | TRBV6-5 | CASRDQGRSNQPQHF
TRBJ1-3 | TRBV24-1 | CATSPDSGNTIYF
TRBJ2-1 | TRBV5-1 | CASSLTGANEQFF
TRBJ1-6 | TRBV9 | CASSAGRGNNSPLHF
TRBJ1-1 | TRBV18 | CASSGKTGGESFF
TRBJ2-7 | TRBV29-1 | CSVEGSGTYEQYF
TRBJ2-3 | TRBV5-1 | CASSLEGAGTDTQYF